The 2 T cell receptor beta chains below come from one sample, sequenced in a study of cytomegalovirus exposure and HLA in healthy donors. The PCR used 60 Vbeta and 13 Jbeta primers. TCRdb keeps only in-frame clones here, not all; method: immunoSEQ multiplex PCR. This table has 90,000 to 150,000 clones, over 75% appearing once. Sequences were obtained from PBMCs. All receptors come from a woman aged 18-29 years in good health and CMV-seronegative.

The chain carries TRBV19 and TRBJ2-6, with 7 nucleotides matching TRBD1. V gave up 4 bases and J gave up 4 bases; unmatched junction bases: 7. CDR3 length equals 16 residues. Germline assignment: CDR1 LNHDA and CDR2 SQIVND (reference sequence). The CDR3: CASSTGQAYGANVLTF. The CDR3 DNA is TGTGCCAGTAGTACTGGACAGGCTTACGGGGCCAACGTCCTGACTTTC.

The V gene is TRBV11-3, the J gene TRBJ1-1; D not resolved. Germline-derived CDR1 and CDR2 are SGHNT and YENEEA. V lost 2 bases to trimming and J lost 1 base, with 5 bases between them. The CDR3 loop spans 13 amino acids. The CDR3 sequence is CASSLRRNTEAFF. The CDR3 DNA reads TGTGCCAGCAGCTTAAGGAGGAACACTGAAGCTTTCTTT.